This passage covers 7 T cell receptor beta chains from one sample sequenced in a study of T cell repertoires in cytomegalovirus infection. Their antigens are not known. Via MiXCR, TCRdb re-called the reads, giving one row per CDR3 protein. The table has about 100,000 distinct CDR3 sequences, over 25% seen once; the top ten hold roughly 71%. The material was CD8+ T cells from cultured PBMCs, obtained from culture after CMV antigen stimulation. The receptors derive from a human donor in good health (CMV status not recorded). Some clones in this sample may be carry-over from other donors' samples.

The chain employs TRBV6-6 and TRBJ1-1; D might be TRBD1 (5 bases). The CDR3 covers 15 residues. Germline CDR1 reads MNHNY; CDR2 reads SVGAGI (reference sequence). V gave up 0 bases and J gave up 0 bases, with 8 bases separating them. DNA of the CDR3: TGTGCCAGCAGTTACTCCGAGGGGCTGAACACTGAAGCTTTCTTT. Translating gives CASSYSEGLNTEAFF.

V usage is TRBV7-9 and J usage is TRBJ2-1; 8 nucleotides line up with TRBD1. Germline lookup yields CDR1 SEHNR and CDR2 FQNEAQ (reference sequence). The CDR3 runs to 18 residues. Unmatched junction bases numbered 11, after V lost 4 bases and J lost 0 bases. Here the CDR3 reads CASSWGWGQAPSYNEQFF. Here the CDR3 DNA reads TGTGCCAGCAGCTGGGGATGGGGACAGGCACCCTCCTACAATGAGCAGTTCTTC. The full variable domain, in which reference TRBV7-9 and TRBJ2-1 provide the parts outside the CDR3, is DTGVSQNPRHKITKRGQNVTFRCDPISEHNRLYWYRQTLGQGPEFLTYFQNEAQLEKSRLLSDRFSAERPKGSFSTLEIQRTEQGDSAMYLCASSWGWGQAPSYNEQFFGPGTRLTVL.

This rearrangement joins TRBV6-5 to TRBJ2-7, with D perhaps matching TRBD1 (6 bases). The V end was cut by 5 bases, the J end by 2 bases, with 10 bases between. The germline CDR1 and CDR2 sequences are MNHEY and SVGAGI. The CDR3 extends over 13 amino acids. In DNA, the CDR3 is TGTGCCAGCAGTGTCCGGGACACCTACGAGCAGTACTTC. Amino acids: CASSVRDTYEQYF.

This clonotype was observed many times. V gene TRBV6-1 combines with J gene TRBJ1-2; D is ambiguous. Germline lookup yields CDR1 MNHNS and CDR2 SASEGT. The CDR3 contains 12 residues. V shed 10 bases and J shed 1 base, with 10 bases lying between them. The chain's CDR3 is CATRDVNYGYTF. The CDR3, as DNA: TGTGCCACCAGAGATGTTAACTATGGCTACACCTTC.

Ten or more counts support this clonotype. The chain is built from TRBV6-2 or TRBV6-3 and TRBJ1-2; D is perhaps TRBD1 (6 bases). The ends were cut back, 1 base at V and 8 bases at J, with 17 bases in the middle. CDR1 and CDR2 (germline): MNHEY, SVGEGT. The CDR3 covers 15 residues. The CDR3 DNA reads TGTGCCAGCAGTTACTTTCTGGGGGCGGATGAAGGCTACACCTTC. Protein: CASSYFLGADEGYTF.

The chain joins TRBV10-3 to TRBJ1-2; possible D gene TRBD1, 5 bases. The CDR3 has 13 amino acids. Trimming took off 8 bases at V and 6 bases at J, with 16 bases between the two ends. The V gene's germline CDR1 is ENHRY and CDR2 SYGVKD. The CDR3, as DNA: TGTGCCATCGGCGGGCAGGGAGCGGATGGCTACACCTTC. Translated, it gives CAIGGQGADGYTF.

On this clonotype: The junction departs from germline at one end; a sequencing error may be responsible. The chain has TRBV20-1 and TRBJ2-1; 10 bases are a match to TRBD1. In germline, CDR1 is DFQATT, CDR2 SNEGSKA (reference sequence). The CDR3 spans 14 residues. CDR3 amino acids: CSARGTGVVDEQFF. The DNA for the CDR3 is TGTAGTGCTAGGGGGACAGGGGTAGTAGATGAGCAGTTCTTC.